What follows is one T cell receptor beta chain and its context. Authors' processing steps: The assay estimated nucleated cells by amplifying reference gene primers. TCRdb keeps only in-frame clones here, not all; method: immunoSEQ multiplex PCR. That table furnishes V, J and clone size, whereas the DNA furnished D and trimming. The sample contains around 200,000 clones, about 87% of which appear only once. The record originates from a study of blood T cell repertoires in COVID-19. Across the study: Whether acute or convalescent, the COVID-19 samples came from the United States, Italy and Spain.

There are 13 residues in the CDR3. Trimming took 4 bases from V and 5 from J, leaving 9 bases between them. Germline V gives CDR1 SGHRS, CDR2 YFSETQ. Participants had their cohort set by participant-reported clinical history. Symptom resolution, clearance, or two negative PCRs marked the recovered donors of Cohort 3. This sequence originates from a woman aged 25 to 39 who had recovered from COVID-19. Sequences were obtained from PBMCs or T cells enriched from blood (not recorded which). The rearrangement links TRBV5-1 to TRBJ1-4; no definite D call. Here the CDR3 reads CASSGRINEKLFF. In DNA form, the CDR3 reads TGCGCCAGCAGCGGCAGAATAAATGAAAAACTGTTTTTT.